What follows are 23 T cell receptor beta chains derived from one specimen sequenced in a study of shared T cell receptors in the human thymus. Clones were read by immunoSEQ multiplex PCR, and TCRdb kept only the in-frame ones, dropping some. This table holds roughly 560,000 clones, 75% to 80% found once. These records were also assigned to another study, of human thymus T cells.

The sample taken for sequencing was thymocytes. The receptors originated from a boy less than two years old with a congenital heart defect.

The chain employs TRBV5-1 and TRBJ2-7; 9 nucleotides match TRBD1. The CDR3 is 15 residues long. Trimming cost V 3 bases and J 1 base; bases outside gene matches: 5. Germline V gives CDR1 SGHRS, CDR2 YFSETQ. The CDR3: CASSYTGGASYEQYF. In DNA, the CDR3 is TGCGCCAGCAGCTACACAGGGGGCGCATCCTACGAGCAGTACTTC.

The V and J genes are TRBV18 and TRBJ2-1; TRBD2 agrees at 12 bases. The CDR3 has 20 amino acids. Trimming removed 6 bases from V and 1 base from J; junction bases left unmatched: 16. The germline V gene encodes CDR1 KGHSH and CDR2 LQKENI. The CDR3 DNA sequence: TGTGCCAGCTCCCATACCTCTGAGACTAGCGGGAGTGCGTCCTACAATGAGCAGTTCTTC. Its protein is CASSHTSETSGSASYNEQFF.

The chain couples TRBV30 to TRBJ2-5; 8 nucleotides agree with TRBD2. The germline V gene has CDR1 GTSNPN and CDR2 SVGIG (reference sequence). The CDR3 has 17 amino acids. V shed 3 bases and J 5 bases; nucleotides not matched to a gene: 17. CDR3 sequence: CAWRGRKTGRGGETQYF. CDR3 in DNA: TGTGCCTGGAGGGGCCGTAAGACAGGCCGGGGGGGGGAGACCCAGTACTTC.

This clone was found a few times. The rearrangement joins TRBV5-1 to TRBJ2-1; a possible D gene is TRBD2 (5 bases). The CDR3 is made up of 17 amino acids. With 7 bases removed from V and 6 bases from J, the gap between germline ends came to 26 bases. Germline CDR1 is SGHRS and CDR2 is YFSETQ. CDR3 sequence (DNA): TGCGCCAGCCTTCCGGGCCATTCACCAGGAAGCGGCAATGAGCAGTTCTTC. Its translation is CASLPGHSPGSGNEQFF.

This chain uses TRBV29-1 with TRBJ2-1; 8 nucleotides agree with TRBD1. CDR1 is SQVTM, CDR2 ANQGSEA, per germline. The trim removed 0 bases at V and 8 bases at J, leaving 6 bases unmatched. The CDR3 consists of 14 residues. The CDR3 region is CSVEDQDRAYEQFF. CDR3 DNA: TGCAGCGTTGAAGATCAGGACAGGGCCTATGAGCAGTTCTTC.

The CDR3 DNA follows: TGTGCCTGGAGCCGAAGCGGTAATCAGCCCCAGCATTTT. It yields the protein CAWSRSGNQPQHF. J is TRBJ1-5 and V is TRBV30; D not resolved. From germline, CDR1 is GTSNPN and CDR2 SVGIG (reference sequence). The CDR3 spans 13 residues. V lost 3 bases, J lost 4 bases, and 10 bases lay in between.

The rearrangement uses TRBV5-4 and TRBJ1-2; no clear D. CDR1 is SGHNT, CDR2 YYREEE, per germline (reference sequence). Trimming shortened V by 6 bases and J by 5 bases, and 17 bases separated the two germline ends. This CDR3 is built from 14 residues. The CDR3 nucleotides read TGTGCCAGCACCGATCGGATCCCGGGGTATGGCTACACCTTC. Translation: CASTDRIPGYGYTF. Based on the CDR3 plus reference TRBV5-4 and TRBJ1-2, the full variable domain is ETGVTQSPTHLIKTRGQQVTLRCSSQSGHNTVSWYQQALGQGPQFIFQYYREEENGRGNFPPRFSGLQFPNYSSELNVNALELDDSALYLCASTDRIPGYGYTFGSGTRLTVV.

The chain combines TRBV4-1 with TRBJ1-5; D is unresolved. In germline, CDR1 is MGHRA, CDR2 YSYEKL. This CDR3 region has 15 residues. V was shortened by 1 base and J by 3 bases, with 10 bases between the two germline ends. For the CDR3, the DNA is TGCGCCAGCAGCCAAGGGAGGGTCCTCAATCAGCCCCAGCATTTT. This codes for CASSQGRVLNQPQHF.

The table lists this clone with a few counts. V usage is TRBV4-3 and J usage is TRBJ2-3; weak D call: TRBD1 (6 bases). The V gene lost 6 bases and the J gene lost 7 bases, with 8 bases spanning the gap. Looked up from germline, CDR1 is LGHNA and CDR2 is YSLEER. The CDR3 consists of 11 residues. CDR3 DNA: TGCGCCAGCAGAGGGGGTCATACGCAGTATTTT. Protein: CASRGGHTQYF.

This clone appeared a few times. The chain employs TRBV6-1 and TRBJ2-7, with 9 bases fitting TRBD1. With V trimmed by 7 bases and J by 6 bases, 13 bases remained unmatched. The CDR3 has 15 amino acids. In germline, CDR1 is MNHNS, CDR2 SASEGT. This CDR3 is CASTNTGGQFGEQYF. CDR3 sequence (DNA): TGTGCCAGCACTAATACAGGGGGCCAGTTCGGCGAGCAGTACTTC.

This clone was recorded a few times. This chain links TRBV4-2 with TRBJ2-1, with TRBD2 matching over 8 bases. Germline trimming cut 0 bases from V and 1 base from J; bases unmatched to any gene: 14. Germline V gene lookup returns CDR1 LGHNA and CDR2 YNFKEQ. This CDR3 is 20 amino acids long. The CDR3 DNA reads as TGTGCCAGCAGCCAAGAGTGGGGACAAAGACTAGCGCTGTCCTACAATGAGCAGTTCTTC. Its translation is CASSQEWGQRLALSYNEQFF.

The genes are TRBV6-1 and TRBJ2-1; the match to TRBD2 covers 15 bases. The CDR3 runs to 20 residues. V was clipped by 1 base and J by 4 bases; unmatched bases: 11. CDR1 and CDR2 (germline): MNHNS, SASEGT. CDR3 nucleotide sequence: TGTGCCAGCAGTGAAGGGGGGGGACTAGCGGGAGGCACGGCGTACAATGAGCAGTTCTTC. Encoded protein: CASSEGGGLAGGTAYNEQFF.

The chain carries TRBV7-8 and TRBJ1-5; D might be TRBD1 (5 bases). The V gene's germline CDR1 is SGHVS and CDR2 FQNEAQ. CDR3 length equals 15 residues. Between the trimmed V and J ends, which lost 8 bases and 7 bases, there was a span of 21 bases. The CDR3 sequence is CASALGRGMSQPQHF. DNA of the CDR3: TGTGCCAGCGCGTTGGGGAGGGGAATGAGCCAGCCCCAGCATTTT.

CDR3 region: CASSPSDNYEQYF. CDR3 coding DNA: TGTGCCAGCAGTCCCTCAGATAACTACGAGCAGTACTTC. The rearrangement uses TRBV28 and TRBJ2-7; D unclear. CDR1 and CDR2 (germline): MDHEN, SYDVKM. V was pared by 5 bases and J by 3 bases, with 11 bases between. The CDR3 contains 13 residues.

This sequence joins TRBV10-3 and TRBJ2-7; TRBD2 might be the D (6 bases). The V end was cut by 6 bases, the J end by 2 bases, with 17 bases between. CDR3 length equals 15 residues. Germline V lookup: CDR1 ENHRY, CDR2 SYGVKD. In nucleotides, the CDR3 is TGTGCCATCAGGGGGGGAGAAGCTAGGGCCTACGAGCAGTACTTC. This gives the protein CAIRGGEARAYEQYF.

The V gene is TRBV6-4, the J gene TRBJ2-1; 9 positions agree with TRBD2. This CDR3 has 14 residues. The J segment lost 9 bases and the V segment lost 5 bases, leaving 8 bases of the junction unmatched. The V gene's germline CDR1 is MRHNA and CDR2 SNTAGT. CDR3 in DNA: TGTGCCAGCAGTCTAATAGCGGGAGATGCTGAGCAGTTCTTC. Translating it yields CASSLIAGDAEQFF.

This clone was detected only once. CDR3 DNA: TGTGCCAGCAGCTTGGAAGGGGTTCGGGAGCAGTACTTC. Translated, it gives CASSLEGVREQYF. The V gene is TRBV5-5, the J gene TRBJ2-7; D perhaps matches TRBD1 (5 bases). Deletions cut 0 bases from V and 7 bases from J, with 11 bases between. This CDR3 has 13 amino acids. Germline assignment: CDR1 SGHKS and CDR2 YYEKEE (reference sequence).

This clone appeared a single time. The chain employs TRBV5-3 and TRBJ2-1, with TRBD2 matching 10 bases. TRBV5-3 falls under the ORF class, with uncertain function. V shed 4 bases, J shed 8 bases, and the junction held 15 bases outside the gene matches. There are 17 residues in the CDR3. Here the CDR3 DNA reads TGTGCCAGAAGCCCTAAAGCGGGAGGGCCCATTTGTGATGAGCAGTTCTTC. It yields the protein CARSPKAGGPICDEQFF.

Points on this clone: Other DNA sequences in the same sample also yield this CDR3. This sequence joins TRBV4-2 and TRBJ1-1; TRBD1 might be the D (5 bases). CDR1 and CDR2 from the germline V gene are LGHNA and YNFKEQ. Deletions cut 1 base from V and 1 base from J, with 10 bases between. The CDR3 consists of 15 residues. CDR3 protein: CASSQGQGRNTEAFF. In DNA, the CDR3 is TGTGCCAGCAGCCAAGGCCAGGGAAGGAACACTGAAGCTTTCTTT.

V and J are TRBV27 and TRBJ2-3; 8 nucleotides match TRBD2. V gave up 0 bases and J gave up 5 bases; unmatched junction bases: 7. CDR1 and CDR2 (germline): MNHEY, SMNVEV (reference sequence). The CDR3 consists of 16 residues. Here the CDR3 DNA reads TGTGCCAGCAGTTTATCGTGGTGGAGCGGGAGAGATACGCAGTATTTT. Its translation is CASSLSWWSGRDTQYF.

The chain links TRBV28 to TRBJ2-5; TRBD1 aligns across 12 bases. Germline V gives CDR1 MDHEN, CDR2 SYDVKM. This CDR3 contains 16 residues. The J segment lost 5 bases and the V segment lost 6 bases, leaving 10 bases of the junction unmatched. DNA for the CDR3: TGTGCCAGCAGGCAAGACCGGGACAGGGGGCTTGAGACCCAGTACTTC. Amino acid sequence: CASRQDRDRGLETQYF.

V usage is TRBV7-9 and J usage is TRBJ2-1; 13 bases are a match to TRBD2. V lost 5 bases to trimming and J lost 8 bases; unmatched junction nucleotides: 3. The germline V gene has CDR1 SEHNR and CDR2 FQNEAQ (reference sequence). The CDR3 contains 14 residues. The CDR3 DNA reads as TGTGCCAGCAGCCCACTAGCGGGAGGGCATGAGCAGTTCTTC. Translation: CASSPLAGGHEQFF.

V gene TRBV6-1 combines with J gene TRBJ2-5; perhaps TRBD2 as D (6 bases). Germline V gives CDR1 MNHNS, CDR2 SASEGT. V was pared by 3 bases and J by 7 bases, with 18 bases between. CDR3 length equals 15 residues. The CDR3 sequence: CASSESSGGTRTQYF. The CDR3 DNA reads TGTGCCAGCAGTGAGTCTTCCGGCGGGACTCGGACCCAGTACTTC.